These 3 T cell receptor beta chains were sequenced from one sample in a study of shared clonotypes between healthy human individuals. Sequencing was performed with immunoSEQ multiplex PCR; in TCRdb, only in-frame clones are kept and a portion is missing. The repertoire consists of fewer than 2.5 million clones, with more than 85% occurring once and the leading ten covering 0.36%. The sequencing sample was made of naive CD4+ T cells from PBMCs. Subset described: CD45RA+ positively selected. These receptors all come from a man younger than 35 in good health. Some clones in this sample may be carry-over from other donors' samples.

In this sample, this clone turned up a few times. V and J are TRBV5-1 and TRBJ2-7; D remains ambiguous. Germline V gene sequence: CDR1 SGHRS, CDR2 YFSETQ. This CDR3 contains 13 residues. Deletions cut 0 bases from V and 0 bases from J, with 4 bases between. In DNA, the CDR3 is TGCGCCAGCAGCTTGGACTACTCCTACGAGCAGTACTTC. It codes for CASSLDYSYEQYF. The full variable domain, completed using reference TRBV5-1 and TRBJ2-7, is KAGVTQTPRYLIKTRGQQVTLSCSPISGHRSVSWYQQTPGQGLQFLFEYFSETQRNKGNFPGRFSGRQFSNSRSEMNVSTLELGDSALYLCASSLDYSYEQYFGPGTRLTVT.

The chain links TRBV11-2 to TRBJ1-4; D unresolved. The V end lost 8 bases, the J end lost 7 bases, and 14 bases lay between the germline ends. Germline V gene sequence: CDR1 SGHAT, CDR2 FQNNGV. This CDR3 is built from 13 residues. CDR3 in amino acids: CASRPWGSEKLFF. The CDR3 bases are TGTGCCAGCCGTCCGTGGGGTAGTGAAAAACTGTTTTTT.

The rearrangement uses TRBV7-9 and TRBJ2-3; 8 positions match TRBD2. Germline values: CDR1 SEHNR, CDR2 FQNEAQ (reference sequence). The CDR3 has 16 residues. V shed 4 bases and J 3 bases; nucleotides not matched to a gene: 9. The CDR3 DNA reads as TGTGCCAGCAGCTCGCGGACTAGCCCTACTACAGATACGCAGTATTTT. Its translation: CASSSRTSPTTDTQYF.